The 8 T cell receptor beta chains below were found in one sample sequenced in a study of cytomegalovirus exposure and HLA in healthy donors. Generated by immunoSEQ multiplex PCR, the TCRdb table keeps only in-frame clones and is missing some. The sample gives about 160,000 clones, about 85% of which show up once; around 2.4% is in the top ten. Sequencing was performed on PBMCs. The receptor set was obtained from a man between 25 and 39 years old in good health and CMV-seropositive.

The chain joins TRBV5-6 to TRBJ1-1; D is uncertain. Germline V CDR1 and CDR2: SGHDT, YYEEEE. This CDR3 spans 13 amino acids. V lost 7 bases and J lost 1, with 11 bases in between. The CDR3 DNA is TGTGCCAGCTCGATCCCCAGGAACACTGAAGCTTTCTTT. Protein sequence: CASSIPRNTEAFF.

The chain carries TRBV6-1 and TRBJ2-5; D possibly corresponds to TRBD2 (5 bases). CDR1 is MNHNS and CDR2 is SASEGT in the germline V gene. Trimming stripped 1 base from V and 4 bases from J, with 10 bases between. The CDR3 length is 14 residues. The CDR3 protein is CASSEGVGRETQYF. In DNA, the CDR3 is TGTGCCAGCAGTGAAGGGGTAGGGAGAGAGACCCAGTACTTC.

As DNA, the CDR3 is TGCGCCAGCAGCCAAACTGACACCCTTGAGACCTACGAGCAGTACTTC. Its protein is CASSQTDTLETYEQYF. The chain couples TRBV4-1 to TRBJ2-7, with D uncertain. This CDR3 has 16 amino acids. Germline CDR1 and CDR2: MGHRA and YSYEKL. The V and J ends lost 2 bases and 2 bases respectively, with 16 bases between them.

This rearrangement joins TRBV29-1 to TRBJ1-2; D might be TRBD1 (5 bases). Trimming pared 0 bases from V and 0 bases from J, leaving 20 bases between. Germline V lookup: CDR1 SQVTM, CDR2 ANQGSEA. The length of the CDR3 is 18 residues. The CDR3 is CSVEDPLLPTGANYGYTF. In DNA, the CDR3 is TGCAGCGTTGAAGATCCGCTATTACCTACGGGGGCTAACTATGGCTACACCTTC.

The rearrangement uses TRBV7-9 and TRBJ2-3; TRBD2 matches 11 bases. The CDR3 contains 18 residues. Trimming took 4 bases from V and 1 from J; bases not matched to a gene: 10. CDR1 is SEHNR, CDR2 FQNEAQ, per germline (reference sequence). CDR3 DNA: TGTGCCAGCAGCTCTACTAGCGGGGGCCGCCCCGGCACAGATACGCAGTATTTT. Residues: CASSSTSGGRPGTDTQYF.

In its sample, this clone was seen once. The V and J genes are TRBV15 and TRBJ2-1, with TRBD2 matching over 9 bases. Per the germline V gene, CDR1 is LNHNV and CDR2 is YYDKDF (reference sequence). CDR3 size: 16 residues. The junction had 4 bases not matched to a gene; V was cut back by 0 bases and J by 4 bases. In DNA form, the CDR3 reads TGTGCCACCAGCAGAGAAGGGCGGGGGGGTTACAATGAGCAGTTCTTC. It encodes CATSREGRGGYNEQFF. Filled out from reference TRBV15 and TRBJ2-1, the complete variable domain reads DAMVIQNPRYQVTQFGKPVTLSCSQTLNHNVMYWYQQKSSQAPKLLFHYYDKDFNNEADTPDNFQSRRPNTSFCFLDIRSPGLGDTAMYLCATSREGRGGYNEQFFGPGTRLTVL.

V usage is TRBV4-3 and J usage is TRBJ1-2, with unresolved D. This CDR3 is built from 17 residues. The V gene lost 0 bases and the J gene lost 1 base, with 15 bases spanning the gap. Germline CDR1 LGHNA, CDR2 YSLEER. The CDR3: CASSQDFRREINYGYTF. The CDR3, as DNA: TGCGCCAGCAGCCAAGATTTCCGGCGGGAAATTAACTATGGCTACACCTTC.

CDR3 DNA: TGTGCCAGCAGTTTTAAGGGAGGGCCCCCCTACGAGCAGTACTTC. This translates into CASSFKGGPPYEQYF. J is TRBJ2-7 and V is TRBV27, with 7 bases identical to TRBD2. Trimming at V came to 3 bases and at J to 2 bases, leaving 7 bases not matched to a gene. Germline assignment: CDR1 MNHEY and CDR2 SMNVEV (reference sequence). The CDR3 sequence is 15 residues long.